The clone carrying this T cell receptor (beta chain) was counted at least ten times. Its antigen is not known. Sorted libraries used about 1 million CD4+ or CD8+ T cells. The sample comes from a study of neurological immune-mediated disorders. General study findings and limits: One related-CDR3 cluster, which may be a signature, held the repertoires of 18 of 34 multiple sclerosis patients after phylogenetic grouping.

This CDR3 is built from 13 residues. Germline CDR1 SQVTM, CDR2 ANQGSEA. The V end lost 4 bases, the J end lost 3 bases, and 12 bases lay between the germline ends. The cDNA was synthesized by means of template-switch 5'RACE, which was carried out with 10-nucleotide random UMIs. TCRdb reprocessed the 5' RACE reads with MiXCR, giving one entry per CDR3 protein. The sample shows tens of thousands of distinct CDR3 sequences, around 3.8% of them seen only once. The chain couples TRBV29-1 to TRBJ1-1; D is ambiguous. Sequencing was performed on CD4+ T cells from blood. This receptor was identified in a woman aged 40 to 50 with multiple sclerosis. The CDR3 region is CSVVIWSDTEAFF. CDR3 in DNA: TGCAGCGTTGTCATTTGGTCAGACACTGAAGCTTTCTTT.